This TCR beta chain was sequenced during a study of blood T cell repertoires in COVID-19. Study-wide context: The United States, Italy and Spain provided the acute and convalescent COVID-19 samples. PBMCs, B-cell-depleted T cells, or T cells were the source of the cDNA or gDNA that made up the material.

V was clipped by 4 bases and J by 3 bases; unmatched bases: 9. Germline V gene data show CDR1 as LNHDA and CDR2 as SQIVND (reference sequence). This CDR3 comprises 17 residues. Original analysis: Reference gene primer amplification yielded estimated nucleated cell counts. TCRdb's copy holds only in-frame clones and misses some; the assay was immunoSEQ multiplex PCR. D and trimming come from the DNA, and the V and J calls and clone size come from that table. The data show 250,000 or so clones, about 82% seen once. The origin of this receptor is an elderly man with acute or convalescent COVID-19. Sequencing was carried out using peripheral blood. V usage is TRBV19 and J usage is TRBJ2-4, with TRBD2 matching 10 bases. Written as DNA, the CDR3 is TGTGCCAGTAGTAACCGGTGGCTAGCGGGGGACAAAAACATTCAGTACTTC. It specifies CASSNRWLAGDKNIQYF.